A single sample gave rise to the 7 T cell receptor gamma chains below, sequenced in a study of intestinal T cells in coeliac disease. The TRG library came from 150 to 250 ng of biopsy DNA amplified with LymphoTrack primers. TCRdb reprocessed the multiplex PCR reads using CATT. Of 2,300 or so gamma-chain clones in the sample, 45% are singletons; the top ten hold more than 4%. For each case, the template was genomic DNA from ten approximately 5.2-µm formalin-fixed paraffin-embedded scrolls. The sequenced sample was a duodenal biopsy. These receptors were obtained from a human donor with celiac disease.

The chain's CDR3 is CACWIKGFYYKKLF. In nucleotides, the CDR3 is TGTGCCTGCTGGATTAAGGGCTTTTATTATAAGAAACTCTTT. This chain connects TRGV11 to TRGJ1 or TRGJ2. TRGV11 is filed as an ORF, its function uncertain. Losses at the gene ends were 5 bases for V and 3 bases for J; bases not matched to a gene: 7. This CDR3 comprises 14 residues.

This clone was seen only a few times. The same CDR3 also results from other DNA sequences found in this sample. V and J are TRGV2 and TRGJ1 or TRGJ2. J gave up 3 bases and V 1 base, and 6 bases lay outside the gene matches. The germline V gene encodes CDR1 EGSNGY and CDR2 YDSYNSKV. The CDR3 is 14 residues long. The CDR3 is CATWDGPSYYKKLF. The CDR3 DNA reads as TGTGCCACCTGGGACGGCCCGAGTTATTATAAGAAACTCTTT.

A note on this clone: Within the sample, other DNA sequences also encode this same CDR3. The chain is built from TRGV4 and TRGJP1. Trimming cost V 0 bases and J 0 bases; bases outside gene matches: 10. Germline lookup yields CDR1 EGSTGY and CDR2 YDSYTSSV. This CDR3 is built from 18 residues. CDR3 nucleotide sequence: TGTGCCACCTGGGATGGGCCCCTTACGTATACCACTGGTTGGTTCAAGATATTT. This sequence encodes CATWDGPLTYTTGWFKIF.

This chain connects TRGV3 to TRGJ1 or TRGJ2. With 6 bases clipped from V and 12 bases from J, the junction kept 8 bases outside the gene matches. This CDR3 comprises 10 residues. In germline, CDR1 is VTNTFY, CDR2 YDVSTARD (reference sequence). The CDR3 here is CATWNGRKLF. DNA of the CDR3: TGTGCCACCTGGAACGGCAGGAAACTCTTT.

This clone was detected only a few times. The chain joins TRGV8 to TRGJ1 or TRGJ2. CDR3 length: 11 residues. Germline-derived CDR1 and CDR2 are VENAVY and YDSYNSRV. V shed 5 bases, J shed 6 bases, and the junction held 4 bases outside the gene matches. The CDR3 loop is CATWVIYKKLF. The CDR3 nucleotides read TGTGCCACCTGGGTCATTTATAAGAAACTCTTT.

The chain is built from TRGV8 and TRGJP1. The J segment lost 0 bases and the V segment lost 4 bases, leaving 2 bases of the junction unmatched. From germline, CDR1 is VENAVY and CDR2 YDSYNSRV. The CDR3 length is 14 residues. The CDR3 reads CATWEDTTGWFKIF. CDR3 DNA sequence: TGTGCCACCTGGGAAGATACCACTGGTTGGTTCAAGATATTT.

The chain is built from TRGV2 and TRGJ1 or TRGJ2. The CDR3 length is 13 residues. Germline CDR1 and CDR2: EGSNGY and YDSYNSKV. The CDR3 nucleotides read TGTGCACCTGGGACGGGCCAGTATTATAAGAAACTCTTT. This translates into CAPGTGQYYKKLF.